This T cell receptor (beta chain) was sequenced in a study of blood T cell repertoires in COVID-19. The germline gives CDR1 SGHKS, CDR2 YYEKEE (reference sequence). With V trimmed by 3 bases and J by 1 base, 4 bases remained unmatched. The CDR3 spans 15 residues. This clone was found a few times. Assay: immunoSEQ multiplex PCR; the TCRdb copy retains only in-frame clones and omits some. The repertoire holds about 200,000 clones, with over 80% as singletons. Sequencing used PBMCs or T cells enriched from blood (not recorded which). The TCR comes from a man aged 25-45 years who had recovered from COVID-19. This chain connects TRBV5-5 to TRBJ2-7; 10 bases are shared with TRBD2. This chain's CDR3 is CASSSAGGLSYEQYF. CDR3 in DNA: TGTGCCAGCAGCTCAGCGGGGGGGCTGTCCTACGAGCAGTACTTC.